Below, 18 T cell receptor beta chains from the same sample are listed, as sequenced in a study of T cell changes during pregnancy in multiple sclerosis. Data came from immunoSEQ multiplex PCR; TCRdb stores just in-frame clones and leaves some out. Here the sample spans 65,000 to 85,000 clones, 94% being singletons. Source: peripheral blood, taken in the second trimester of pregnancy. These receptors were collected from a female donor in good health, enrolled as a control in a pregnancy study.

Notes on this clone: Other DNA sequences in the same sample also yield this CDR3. The CDR3 loop is CASSSGTSNEQFF. CDR3 DNA: TGTGCCAGCAGTTCCGGGACTAGCAATGAGCAGTTCTTC. V and J are TRBV2 and TRBJ2-1; TRBD2 matches 8 bases. Germline loops: CDR1 SNHLY, CDR2 FYNNEI. The CDR3 is 13 residues long. The J segment lost 6 bases and the V segment lost 5 bases, leaving 3 bases of the junction unmatched.

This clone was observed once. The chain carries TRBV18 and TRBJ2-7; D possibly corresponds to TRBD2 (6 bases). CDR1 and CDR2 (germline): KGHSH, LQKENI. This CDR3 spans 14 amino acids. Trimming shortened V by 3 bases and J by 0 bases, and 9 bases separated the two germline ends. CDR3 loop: CASSPAGSSYEQYF. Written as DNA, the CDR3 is TGTGCCAGCTCACCTGCGGGAAGCTCCTACGAGCAGTACTTC.

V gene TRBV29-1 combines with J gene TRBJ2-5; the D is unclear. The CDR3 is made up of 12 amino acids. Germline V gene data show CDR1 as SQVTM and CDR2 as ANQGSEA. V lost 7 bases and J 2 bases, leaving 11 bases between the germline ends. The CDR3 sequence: CSAPRLQETQYF. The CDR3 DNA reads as TGCAGCGCCCCCAGGTTACAAGAGACCCAGTACTTC. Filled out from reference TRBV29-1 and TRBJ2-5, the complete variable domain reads SAVISQKPSRDICQRGTSLTIQCQVDSQVTMMFWYRQQPGQSLTLIATANQGSEATYESGFVIDKFPISRPNLTFSTLTVSNMSPEDSSIYLCSAPRLQETQYFGPGTRLLVL.

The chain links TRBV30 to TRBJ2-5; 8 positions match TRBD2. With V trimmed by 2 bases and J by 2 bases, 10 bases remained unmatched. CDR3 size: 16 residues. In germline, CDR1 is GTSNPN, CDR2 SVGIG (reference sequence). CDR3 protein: CAWSTGVAGPQETQYF. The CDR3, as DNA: TGTGCCTGGAGTACCGGGGTAGCGGGACCGCAAGAGACCCAGTACTTC.

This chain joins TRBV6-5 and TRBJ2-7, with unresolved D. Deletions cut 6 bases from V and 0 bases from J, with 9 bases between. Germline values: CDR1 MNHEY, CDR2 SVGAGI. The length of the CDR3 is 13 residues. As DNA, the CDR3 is TGTGCCAGCAGCCACACCCCCTCCTACGAGCAGTACTTC. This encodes CASSHTPSYEQYF.

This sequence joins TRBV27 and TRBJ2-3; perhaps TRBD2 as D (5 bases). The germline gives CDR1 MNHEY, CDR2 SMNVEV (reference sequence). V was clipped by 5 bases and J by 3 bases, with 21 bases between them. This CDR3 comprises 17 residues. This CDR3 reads CASSADRGGERTDTQYF. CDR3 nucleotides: TGTGCCAGCAGTGCGGACCGGGGTGGGGAGAGGACAGATACGCAGTATTTT.

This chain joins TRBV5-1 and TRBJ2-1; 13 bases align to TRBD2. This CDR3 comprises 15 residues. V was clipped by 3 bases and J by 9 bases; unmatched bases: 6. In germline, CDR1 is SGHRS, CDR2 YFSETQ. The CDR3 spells CASSWTSGSWGEQFF. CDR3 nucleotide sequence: TGCGCCAGCAGCTGGACTAGCGGGAGTTGGGGTGAGCAGTTCTTC.

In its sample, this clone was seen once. CDR3 nucleotides: TGTGCCAGTAGTATCCTAGGACTAGCGGGGAACACAGATACGCAGTATTTT. Amino acids: CASSILGLAGNTDTQYF. The chain couples TRBV19 to TRBJ2-3; 12 nucleotides align to TRBD2. The trim removed 3 bases at V and 2 bases at J, leaving 6 bases unmatched. The germline V gene encodes CDR1 LNHDA and CDR2 SQIVND (reference sequence). The CDR3 runs 17 residues.

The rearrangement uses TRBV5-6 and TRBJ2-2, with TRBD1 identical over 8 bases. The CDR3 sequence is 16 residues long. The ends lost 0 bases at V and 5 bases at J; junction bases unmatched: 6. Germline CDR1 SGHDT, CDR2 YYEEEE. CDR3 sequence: CASSLAPGGLTGELFF. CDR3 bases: TGTGCCAGCAGCTTGGCCCCAGGGGGCTTAACCGGGGAGCTGTTTTTT.

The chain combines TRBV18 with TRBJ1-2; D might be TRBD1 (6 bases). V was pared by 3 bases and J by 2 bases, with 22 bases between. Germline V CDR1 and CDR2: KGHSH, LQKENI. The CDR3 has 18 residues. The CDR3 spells CASSPESGGRGKNYGYTF. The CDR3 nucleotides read TGTGCCAGCTCACCGGAGTCTGGGGGCAGAGGCAAGAACTATGGCTACACCTTC.

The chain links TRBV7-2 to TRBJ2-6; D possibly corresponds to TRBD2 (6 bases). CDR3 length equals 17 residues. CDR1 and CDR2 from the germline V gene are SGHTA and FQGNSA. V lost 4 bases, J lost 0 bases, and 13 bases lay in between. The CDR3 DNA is TGTGCCAGCAGCTCGGGACTCGCTCGCTCTGGGGCCAACGTCCTGACTTTC. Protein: CASSSGLARSGANVLTF.

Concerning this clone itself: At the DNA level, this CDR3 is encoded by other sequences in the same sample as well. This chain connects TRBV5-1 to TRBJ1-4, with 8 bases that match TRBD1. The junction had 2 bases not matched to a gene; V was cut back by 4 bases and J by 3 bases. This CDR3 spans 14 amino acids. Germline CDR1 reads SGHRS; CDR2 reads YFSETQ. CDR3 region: CASSLGQANEKLFF. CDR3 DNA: TGCGCCAGCAGCCTGGGACAGGCTAATGAAAAACTGTTTTTT.

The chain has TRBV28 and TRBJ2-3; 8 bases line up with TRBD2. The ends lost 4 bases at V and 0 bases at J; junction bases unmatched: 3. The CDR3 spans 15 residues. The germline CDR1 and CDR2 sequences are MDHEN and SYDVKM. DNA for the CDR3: TGTGCCAGCAGTTCGGGGGGGGTTAGCACAGATACGCAGTATTTT. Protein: CASSSGGVSTDTQYF.

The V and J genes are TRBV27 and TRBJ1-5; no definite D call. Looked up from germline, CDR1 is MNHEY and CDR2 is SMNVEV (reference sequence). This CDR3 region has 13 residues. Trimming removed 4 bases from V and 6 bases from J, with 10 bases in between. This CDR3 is CASSYSGLQPQHF. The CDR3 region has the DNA TGTGCCAGCAGTTATTCTGGGCTTCAGCCCCAGCATTTT.

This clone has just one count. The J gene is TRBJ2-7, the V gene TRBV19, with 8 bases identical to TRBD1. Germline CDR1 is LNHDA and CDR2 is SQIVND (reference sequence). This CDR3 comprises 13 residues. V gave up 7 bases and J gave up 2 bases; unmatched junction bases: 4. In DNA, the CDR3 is TGTGCCAGTAAGGACAGGGTCCCCTACGAGCAGTACTTC. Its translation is CASKDRVPYEQYF.

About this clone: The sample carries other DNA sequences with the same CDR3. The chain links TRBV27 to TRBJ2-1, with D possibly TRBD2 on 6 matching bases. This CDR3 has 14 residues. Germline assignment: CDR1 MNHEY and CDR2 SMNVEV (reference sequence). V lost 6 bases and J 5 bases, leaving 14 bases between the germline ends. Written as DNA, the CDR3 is TGTGCCAGCAGAAAAGGCGGGGTAAACAATGAGCAGTTCTTC. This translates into CASRKGGVNNEQFF.

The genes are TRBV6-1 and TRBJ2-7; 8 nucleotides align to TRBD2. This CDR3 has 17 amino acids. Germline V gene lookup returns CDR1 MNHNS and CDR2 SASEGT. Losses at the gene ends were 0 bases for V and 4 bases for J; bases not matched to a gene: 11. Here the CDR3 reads CASSEAGGAGVAYEQYF. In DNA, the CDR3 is TGTGCCAGCAGTGAAGCGGGAGGAGCGGGAGTGGCGTACGAGCAGTACTTC.

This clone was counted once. The CDR3 here is CASSLGQGNGYTF. The CDR3 DNA sequence: TGCGCCAGCAGCTTGGGGCAGGGGAATGGCTACACCTTC. The V and J genes are TRBV5-1 and TRBJ1-2; TRBD1 is a possible D gene (6 bases). Germline V CDR1 and CDR2: SGHRS, YFSETQ. This CDR3 has 13 residues. The germline V and J ends were trimmed by 0 bases and 6 bases, with 9 bases remaining between them.